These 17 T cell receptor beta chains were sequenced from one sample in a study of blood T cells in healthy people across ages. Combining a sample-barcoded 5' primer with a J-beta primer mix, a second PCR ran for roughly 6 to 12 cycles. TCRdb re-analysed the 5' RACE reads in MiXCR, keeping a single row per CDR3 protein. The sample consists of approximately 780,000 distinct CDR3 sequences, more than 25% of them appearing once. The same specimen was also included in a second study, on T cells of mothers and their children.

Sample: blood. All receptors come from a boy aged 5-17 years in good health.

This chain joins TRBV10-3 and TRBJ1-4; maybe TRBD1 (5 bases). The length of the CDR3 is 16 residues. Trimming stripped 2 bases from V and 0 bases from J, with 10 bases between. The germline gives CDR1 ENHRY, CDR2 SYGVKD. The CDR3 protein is CAISEEGAATNEKLFF. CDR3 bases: TGTGCCATCAGTGAGGAAGGGGCCGCAACTAATGAAAAACTGTTTTTT.

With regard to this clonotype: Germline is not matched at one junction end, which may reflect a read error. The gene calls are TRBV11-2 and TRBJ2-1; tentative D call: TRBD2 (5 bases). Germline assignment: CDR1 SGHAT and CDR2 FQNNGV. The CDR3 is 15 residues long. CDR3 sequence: CASSHGFKTGNEQLF. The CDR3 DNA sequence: TGTGCCAGCAGCCATGGCTTCAAGACGGGAAATGAGCAGCTCTTC.

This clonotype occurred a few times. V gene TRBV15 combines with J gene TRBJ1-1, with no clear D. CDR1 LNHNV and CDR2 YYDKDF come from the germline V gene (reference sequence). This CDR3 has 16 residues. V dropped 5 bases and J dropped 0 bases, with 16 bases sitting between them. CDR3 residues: CATSAPLGEVNTEAFF. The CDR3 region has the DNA TGTGCCACCAGCGCTCCTCTCGGGGAGGTGAACACTGAAGCTTTCTTT. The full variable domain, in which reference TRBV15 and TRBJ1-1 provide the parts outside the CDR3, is DAMVIQNPRYQVTQFGKPVTLSCSQTLNHNVMYWYQQKSSQAPKLLFHYYDKDFNNEADTPDNFQSRRPNTSFCFLDIRSPGLGDTAMYLCATSAPLGEVNTEAFFGQGTRLTVV.

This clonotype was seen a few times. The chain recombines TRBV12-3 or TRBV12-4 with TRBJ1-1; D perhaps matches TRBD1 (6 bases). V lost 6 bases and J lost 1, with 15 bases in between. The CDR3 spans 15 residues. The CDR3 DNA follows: TGTGCCAGCAGCATACAGGGTCTATCGAACACTGAAGCTTTCTTT. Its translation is CASSIQGLSNTEAFF.

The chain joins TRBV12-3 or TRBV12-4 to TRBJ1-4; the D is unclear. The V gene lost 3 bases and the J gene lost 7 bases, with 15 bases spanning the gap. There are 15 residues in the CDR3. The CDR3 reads CASSFYTLRREKLFF. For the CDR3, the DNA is TGTGCCAGCAGTTTTTACACATTGCGGCGTGAAAAACTGTTTTTT.

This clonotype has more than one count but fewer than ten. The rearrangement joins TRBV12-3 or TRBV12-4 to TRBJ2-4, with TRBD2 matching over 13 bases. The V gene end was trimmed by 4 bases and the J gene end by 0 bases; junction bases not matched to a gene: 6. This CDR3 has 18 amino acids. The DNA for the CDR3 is TGTGCCAGCAGTTACACTAGCGGGGGGGCCGAAGCCAAAAACATTCAGTACTTC. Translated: CASSYTSGGAEAKNIQYF.

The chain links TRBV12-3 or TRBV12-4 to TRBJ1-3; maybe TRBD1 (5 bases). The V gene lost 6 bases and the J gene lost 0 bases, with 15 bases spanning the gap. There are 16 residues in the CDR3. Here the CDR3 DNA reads TGTGCCAGCAGCCCCGGGGACGGGAGCTCTGGAAACACCATATATTTT. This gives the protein CASSPGDGSSGNTIYF.

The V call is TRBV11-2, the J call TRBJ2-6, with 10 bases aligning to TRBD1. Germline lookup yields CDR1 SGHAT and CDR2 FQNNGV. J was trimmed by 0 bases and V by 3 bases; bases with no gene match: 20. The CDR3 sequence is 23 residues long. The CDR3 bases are TGTGCCAGCAGCTTCCCCCGACTCGGGACAGGGGCCTCTCCGGGCTCTGGGGCCAACGTCCTGACTTTC. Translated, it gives CASSFPRLGTGASPGSGANVLTF.

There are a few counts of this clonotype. CDR3 nucleotides: TGTGCCAGCAGCCGTCAGCCGCAGGGGGACACTGAAGCTTTCTTT. Amino acids: CASSRQPQGDTEAFF. This sequence joins TRBV12-3 or TRBV12-4 and TRBJ1-1; TRBD1 agrees at 7 bases. CDR3 size: 15 residues. V lost 6 bases and J lost 3; bases outside the gene matches: 10.

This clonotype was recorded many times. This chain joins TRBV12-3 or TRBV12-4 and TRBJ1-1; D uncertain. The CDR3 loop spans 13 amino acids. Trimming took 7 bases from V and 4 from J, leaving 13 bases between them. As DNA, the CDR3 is TGTGCCAGCAATGCTGACGGCCCCACTGAAGCTTTCTTT. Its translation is CASNADGPTEAFF.

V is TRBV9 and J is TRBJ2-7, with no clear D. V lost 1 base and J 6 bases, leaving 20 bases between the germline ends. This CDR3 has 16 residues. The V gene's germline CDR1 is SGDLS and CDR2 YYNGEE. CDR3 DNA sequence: TGTGCCAGCAGCGTAATGGAAAGCATCCGCAGTGGCGAGCAGTACTTC. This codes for CASSVMESIRSGEQYF.

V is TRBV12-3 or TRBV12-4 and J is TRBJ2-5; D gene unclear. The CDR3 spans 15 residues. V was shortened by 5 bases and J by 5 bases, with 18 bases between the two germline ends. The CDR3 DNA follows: TGTGCCAGCAGTCCCCCAGTGAGGCCTGGTGAGACCCAGTACTTC. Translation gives CASSPPVRPGETQYF.

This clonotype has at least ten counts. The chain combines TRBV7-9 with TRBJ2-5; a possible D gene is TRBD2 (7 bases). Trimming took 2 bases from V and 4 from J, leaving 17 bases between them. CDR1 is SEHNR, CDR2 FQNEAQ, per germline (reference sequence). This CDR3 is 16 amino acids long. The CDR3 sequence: CASSLIGGGVSETQYF. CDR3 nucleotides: TGTGCCAGCAGCTTAATAGGGGGGGGCGTCTCAGAGACCCAGTACTTC.

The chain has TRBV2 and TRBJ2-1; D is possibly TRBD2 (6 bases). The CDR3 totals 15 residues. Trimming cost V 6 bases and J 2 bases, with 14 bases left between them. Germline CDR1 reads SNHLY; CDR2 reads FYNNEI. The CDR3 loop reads CASRLLEGTYNEQFF. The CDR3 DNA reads TGTGCCAGCAGGTTATTGGAGGGTACCTACAATGAGCAGTTCTTC.

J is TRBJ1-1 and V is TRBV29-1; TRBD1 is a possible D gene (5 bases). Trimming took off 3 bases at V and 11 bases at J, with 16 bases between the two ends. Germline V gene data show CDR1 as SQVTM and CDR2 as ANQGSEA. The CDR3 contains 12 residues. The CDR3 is CSVDSWRGVAFF. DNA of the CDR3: TGCAGCGTTGATTCGTGGCGAGGGGTGGCTTTCTTT.

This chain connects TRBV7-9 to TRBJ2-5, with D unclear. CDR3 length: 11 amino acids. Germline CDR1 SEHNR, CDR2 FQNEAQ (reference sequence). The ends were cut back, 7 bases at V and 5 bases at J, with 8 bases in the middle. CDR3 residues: CASTESETQYF. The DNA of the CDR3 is TGTGCCAGCACCGAATCGGAGACCCAGTACTTC. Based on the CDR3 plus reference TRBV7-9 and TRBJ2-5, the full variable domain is DTGVSQNPRHKITKRGQNVTFRCDPISEHNRLYWYRQTLGQGPEFLTYFQNEAQLEKSRLLSDRFSAERPKGSFSTLEIQRTEQGDSAMYLCASTESETQYFGPGTRLLVL.

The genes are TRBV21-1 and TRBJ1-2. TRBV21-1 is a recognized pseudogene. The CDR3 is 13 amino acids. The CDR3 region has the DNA TGTGCCAGCAGCAGAGGAAATAGCTATGGCTACACCTTC. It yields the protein CASSRGNSYGYTF.